The T cell receptor (beta chain) under discussion was sequenced for a study of control samples from healthy donors and cancer patients. The CDR3 is 16 amino acids. Trimming took off 4 bases at V and 6 bases at J, with 16 bases between the two ends. The V gene's germline CDR1 is LGHNA and CDR2 YNFKEQ. TCRdb's copy holds only in-frame clones and misses some; the assay was immunoSEQ multiplex PCR. Of 100,000 to 120,000 clones listed, 70% to 90% are singletons. The rearrangement links TRBV4-2 to TRBJ1-6; no definite D call. This sequence was found in a woman aged 55-69 years with lung cancer. Sequencing used PBMCs. CDR3 amino acids: CASSLRPNIINSPLHF. The CDR3 bases are TGTGCCAGCAGCCTACGCCCGAATATAATTAATTCACCCCTCCACTTT.